This passage covers 10 T cell receptor beta chains from one sample sequenced in a study of cytomegalovirus exposure and HLA in healthy donors. The PCR was carried out with 60 Vbeta primers and 13 Jbeta primers. Here immunoSEQ multiplex PCR was the method, and the copy in TCRdb shows in-frame clones only, minus some. The sample consists of 90,000 to 150,000 clones, 8.5% to 9% of them appearing once. Sequencing was done on a sample of PBMCs. The source of these receptors is a woman aged 40 to 50 in good health and CMV-seropositive.

This clone was picked up a small number of times. V gene TRBV5-1 combines with J gene TRBJ2-7, with D possibly being TRBD2 (5 bases). The CDR3 runs to 15 residues. Deletions cut 0 bases from V and 3 bases from J, with 13 bases between. Germline V gene lookup returns CDR1 SGHRS and CDR2 YFSETQ. CDR3 coding DNA: TGCGCCAGCAGCTTGGGGCTAGCCCGGGGCTACGAGCAGTACTTC. Protein sequence: CASSLGLARGYEQYF.

The chain carries TRBV5-4 and TRBJ1-6; D is possibly TRBD1 (6 bases). This CDR3 is 14 amino acids long. V lost 2 bases to trimming and J lost 7 bases, with 10 bases between them. Per the germline V gene, CDR1 is SGHNT and CDR2 is YYREEE (reference sequence). CDR3 DNA: TGTGCCAGCAGCTTAGGGACACTAAATTCACCCCTCCACTTT. Encoded protein: CASSLGTLNSPLHF. Full variable domain (missing parts from reference TRBV5-4 and TRBJ1-6): ETGVTQSPTHLIKTRGQQVTLRCSSQSGHNTVSWYQQALGQGPQFIFQYYREEENGRGNFPPRFSGLQFPNYSSELNVNALELDDSALYLCASSLGTLNSPLHFGNGTRLTVT.

This clone came up a few times. V and J are TRBV2 and TRBJ2-7; 7 positions agree with TRBD2. CDR3 length equals 13 residues. The ends lost 3 bases at V and 7 bases at J; junction bases unmatched: 6. Germline CDR1 is SNHLY and CDR2 is FYNNEI. CDR3 sequence: CASSDDAAGEQYF. CDR3 nucleotides: TGTGCCAGCAGTGATGACGCAGCGGGAGAGCAGTACTTC. Full variable domain (missing parts from reference TRBV2 and TRBJ2-7): EPEVTQTPSHQVTQMGQEVILRCVPISNHLYFYWYRQILGQKVEFLVSFYNNEISEKSEIFDDQFSVERPDGSNFTLKIRSTKLEDSAMYFCASSDDAAGEQYFGPGTRLTVT.

The gene calls are TRBV18 and TRBJ2-7; D gene ambiguous. The length of the CDR3 is 13 residues. V was shortened by 3 bases and J by 5 bases, with 11 bases between the two germline ends. Per the germline V gene, CDR1 is KGHSH and CDR2 is LQKENI. The CDR3 coding sequence is TGTGCCAGCTCACCGAGAAAAGAAAACGAGCAGTACTTC. Its translation: CASSPRKENEQYF.

This chain connects TRBV28 to TRBJ2-1; TRBD2 matches 9 bases. Trimming removed 5 bases from V and 3 bases from J; junction bases left unmatched: 11. The CDR3 extends over 17 amino acids. CDR1 MDHEN and CDR2 SYDVKM come from the germline V gene. The CDR3 DNA is TGTGCCAGCAGTCCGCGAGTAGCGGGGGCCATCTACAATGAGCAGTTCTTC. This translates into CASSPRVAGAIYNEQFF.

The chain is built from TRBV6-1 and TRBJ2-1; D is unclear. The germline gives CDR1 MNHNS, CDR2 SASEGT. The CDR3 consists of 12 residues. V was pared by 11 bases and J by 1 base, with 9 bases between. The CDR3 sequence: CAGAFSYNEQFF. CDR3 DNA: TGTGCCGGAGCCTTTTCCTACAATGAGCAGTTCTTC.

The rearrangement links TRBV6-5 to TRBJ1-1, with D possibly being TRBD1 (5 bases). The V end was cut by 7 bases, the J end by 1 base, with 13 bases between. Germline values: CDR1 MNHEY, CDR2 SVGAGI. The CDR3 runs 14 residues. DNA for the CDR3: TGTGCCAGCACCGTAGGGCAGGGGAACACTGAAGCTTTCTTT. Its protein product is CASTVGQGNTEAFF.

The chain carries TRBV11-2 and TRBJ2-1, with D possibly being TRBD2 (5 bases). This CDR3 has 15 residues. Germline V gene data show CDR1 as SGHAT and CDR2 as FQNNGV. The V end was cut by 5 bases, the J end by 0 bases, with 11 bases between. The CDR3 nucleotides read TGTGCCAGCAGCCCCGGGATCAGCTCCTACAATGAGCAGTTCTTC. As protein: CASSPGISSYNEQFF.

Worth noting for this clone: The sample has other DNA sequences that encode this CDR3 too. V is TRBV5-1 and J is TRBJ2-7, with TRBD2 matching 7 bases. V dropped 2 bases and J dropped 0; count of bases not matched to a gene: 2. Germline values: CDR1 SGHRS, CDR2 YFSETQ. This CDR3 spans 14 amino acids. The CDR3 DNA sequence: TGCGCCAGCAGCTTACCGGGGGGCTCCTACGAGCAGTACTTC. It codes for CASSLPGGSYEQYF.

This clone turned up a few times. The chain uses TRBV5-1 and TRBJ1-6; 8 nucleotides align to TRBD1. The CDR3 contains 14 residues. CDR1 is SGHRS and CDR2 is YFSETQ in the germline V gene. Germline trimming cut 3 bases from V and 7 bases from J; bases unmatched to any gene: 3. CDR3 DNA: TGCGCCAGCAGCTACCGGGACAGGAATTCACCCCTCCACTTT. Residues: CASSYRDRNSPLHF.